The clone carrying this T cell receptor (beta chain) was seen a few times. This clone may be a read error of a much larger clone one base away. The sample belongs to a study of CD8+CD57+ T cells in acquired aplastic anemia. Germline V gene data show CDR1 as SNHLY and CDR2 as FYNNEI. This CDR3 region has 14 residues. Germline trimming cut 5 bases from V and 7 bases from J; bases unmatched to any gene: 8. Genomic DNA was employed as the template in profiling TCR beta VDJ and CDR3. Each CDR3 protein is one row after TCRdb ran MiXCR on the reads. This table has around 170,000 distinct CDR3 sequences, about half appearing once. For sequencing, patients were chosen who had shown expansion of CD8+CD57+ cells by flow cytometry. Patients were therapy-naive when their blood was sampled.

The receptor comes from a human donor with aplastic anemia. V is TRBV2 and J is TRBJ2-7; TRBD2 matches at 10 bases. The specimen sequenced was sorted CD4+, CD8+, or CD8+CD57+ T cells (not recorded which) from PBMCs. CDR3 coding DNA: TGTGCCAGCAGTATTCTAGCGGGAGTAGGAGAGCAGTACTTC. This sequence encodes CASSILAGVGEQYF.